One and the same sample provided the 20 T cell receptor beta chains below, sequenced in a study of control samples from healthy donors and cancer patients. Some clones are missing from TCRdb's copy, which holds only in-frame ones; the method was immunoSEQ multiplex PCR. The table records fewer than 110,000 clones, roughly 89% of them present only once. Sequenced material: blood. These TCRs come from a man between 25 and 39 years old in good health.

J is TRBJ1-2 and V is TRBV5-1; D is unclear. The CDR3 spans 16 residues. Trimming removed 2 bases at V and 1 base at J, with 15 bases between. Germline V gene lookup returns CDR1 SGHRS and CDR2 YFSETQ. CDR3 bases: TGCGCCAGCAGCTTCACAGAACCACCCTTTAACTATGGCTACACCTTC. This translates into CASSFTEPPFNYGYTF.

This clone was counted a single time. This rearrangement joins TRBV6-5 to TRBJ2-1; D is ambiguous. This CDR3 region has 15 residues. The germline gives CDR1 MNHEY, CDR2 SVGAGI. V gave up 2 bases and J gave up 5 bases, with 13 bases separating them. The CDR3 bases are TGTGCCAGCAGTTACGATAGGCCGGAAAACAATGAGCAGTTCTTC. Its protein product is CASSYDRPENNEQFF.

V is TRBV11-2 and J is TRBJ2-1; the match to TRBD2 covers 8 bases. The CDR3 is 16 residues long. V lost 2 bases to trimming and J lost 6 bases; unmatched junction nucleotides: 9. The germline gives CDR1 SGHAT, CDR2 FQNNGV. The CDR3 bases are TGTGCCAGCAGCTTAATTTTAGGAGCGGGGGTCAATGAGCAGTTCTTC. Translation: CASSLILGAGVNEQFF.

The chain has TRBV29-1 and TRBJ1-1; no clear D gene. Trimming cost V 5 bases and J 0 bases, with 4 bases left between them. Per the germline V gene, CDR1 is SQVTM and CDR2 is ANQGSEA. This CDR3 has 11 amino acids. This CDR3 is CSVQMNTEAFF. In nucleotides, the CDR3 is TGCAGCGTTCAGATGAACACTGAAGCTTTCTTT. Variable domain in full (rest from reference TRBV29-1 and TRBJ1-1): SAVISQKPSRDICQRGTSLTIQCQVDSQVTMMFWYRQQPGQSLTLIATANQGSEATYESGFVIDKFPISRPNLTFSTLTVSNMSPEDSSIYLCSVQMNTEAFFGQGTRLTVV.

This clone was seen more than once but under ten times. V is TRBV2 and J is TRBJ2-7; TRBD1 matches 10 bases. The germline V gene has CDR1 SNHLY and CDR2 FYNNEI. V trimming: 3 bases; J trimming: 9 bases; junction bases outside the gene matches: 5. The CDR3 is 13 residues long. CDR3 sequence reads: CASSDGGQGWQYF. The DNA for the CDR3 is TGTGCCAGCAGTGATGGGGGACAGGGGTGGCAGTACTTC.

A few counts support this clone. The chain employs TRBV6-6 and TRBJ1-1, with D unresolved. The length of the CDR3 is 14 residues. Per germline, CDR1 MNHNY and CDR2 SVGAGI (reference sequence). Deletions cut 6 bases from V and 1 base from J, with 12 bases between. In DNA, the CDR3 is TGTGCCAGCAGCCCCCCCGGCGGGAACACTGAAGCTTTCTTT. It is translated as CASSPPGGNTEAFF.

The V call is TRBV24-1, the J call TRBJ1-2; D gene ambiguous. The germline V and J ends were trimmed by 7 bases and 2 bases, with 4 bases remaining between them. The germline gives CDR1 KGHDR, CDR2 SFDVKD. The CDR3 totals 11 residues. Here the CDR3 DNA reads TGTGCCACCAGGGCAAACTATGGCTACACCTTC. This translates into CATRANYGYTF.

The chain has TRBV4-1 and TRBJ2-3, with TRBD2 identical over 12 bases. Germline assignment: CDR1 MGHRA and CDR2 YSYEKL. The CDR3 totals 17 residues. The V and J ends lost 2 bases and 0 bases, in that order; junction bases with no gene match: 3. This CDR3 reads CASSQSGTSGSTDTQYF. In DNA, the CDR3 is TGCGCCAGCAGCCAATCCGGGACTAGCGGGAGCACAGATACGCAGTATTTT.

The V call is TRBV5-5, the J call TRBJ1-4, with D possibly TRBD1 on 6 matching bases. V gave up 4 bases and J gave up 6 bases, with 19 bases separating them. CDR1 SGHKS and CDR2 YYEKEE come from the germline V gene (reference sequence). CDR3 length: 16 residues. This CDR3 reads CASSPGGGGLYEKLFF. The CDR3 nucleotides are TGTGCCAGCAGCCCGGGCGGGGGCGGTCTGTATGAAAAACTGTTTTTT.

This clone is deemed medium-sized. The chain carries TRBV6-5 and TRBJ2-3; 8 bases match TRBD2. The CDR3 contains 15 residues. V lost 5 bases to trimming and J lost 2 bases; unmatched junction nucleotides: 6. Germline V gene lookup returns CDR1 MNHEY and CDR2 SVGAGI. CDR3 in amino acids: CASSPQRGHTDTQYF. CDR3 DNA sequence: TGTGCCAGCAGTCCCCAGCGGGGGCACACAGATACGCAGTATTTT.

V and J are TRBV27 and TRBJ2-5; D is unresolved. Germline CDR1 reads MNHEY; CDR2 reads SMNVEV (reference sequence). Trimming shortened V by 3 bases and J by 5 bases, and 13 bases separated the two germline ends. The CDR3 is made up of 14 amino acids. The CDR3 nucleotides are TGTGCCAGCAGTTTTACGTCCTGGTCTGAGACCCAGTACTTC. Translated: CASSFTSWSETQYF.

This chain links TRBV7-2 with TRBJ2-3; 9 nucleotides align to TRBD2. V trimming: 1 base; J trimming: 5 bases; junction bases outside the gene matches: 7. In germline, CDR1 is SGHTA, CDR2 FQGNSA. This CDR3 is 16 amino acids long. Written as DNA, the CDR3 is TGTGCCAGCAGCTTAGGGATAGCGGGAGAGGAAGATACGCAGTATTTT. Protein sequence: CASSLGIAGEEDTQYF.

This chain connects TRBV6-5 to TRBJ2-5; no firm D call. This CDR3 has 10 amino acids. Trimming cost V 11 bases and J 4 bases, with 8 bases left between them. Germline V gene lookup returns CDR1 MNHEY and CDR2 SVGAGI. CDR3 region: CAAGRETQYF. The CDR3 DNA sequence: TGTGCCGCCGGTCGAGAGACCCAGTACTTC.

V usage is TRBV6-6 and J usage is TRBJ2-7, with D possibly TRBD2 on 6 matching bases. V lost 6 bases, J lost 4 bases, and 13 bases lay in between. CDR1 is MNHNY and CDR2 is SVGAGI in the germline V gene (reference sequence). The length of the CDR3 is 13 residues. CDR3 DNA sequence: TGTGCCAGCAGACTAGCCCCCCTATACGAGCAGTACGTC. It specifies CASRLAPLYEQYV.

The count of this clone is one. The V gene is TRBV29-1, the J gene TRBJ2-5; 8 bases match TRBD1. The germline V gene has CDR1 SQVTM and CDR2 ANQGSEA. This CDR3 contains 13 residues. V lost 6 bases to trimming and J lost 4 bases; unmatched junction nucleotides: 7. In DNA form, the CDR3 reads TGCAGCGTGGACGACAGGGGATCAGAGACCCAGTACTTC. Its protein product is CSVDDRGSETQYF.

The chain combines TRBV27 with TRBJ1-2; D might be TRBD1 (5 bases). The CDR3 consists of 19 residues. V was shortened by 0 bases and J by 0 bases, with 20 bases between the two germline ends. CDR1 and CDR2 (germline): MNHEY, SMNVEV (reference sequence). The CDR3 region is CASSLSVRARANSNYGYTF. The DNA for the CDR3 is TGTGCCAGCAGTTTATCGGTTAGAGCCAGGGCGAATTCTAACTATGGCTACACCTTC.

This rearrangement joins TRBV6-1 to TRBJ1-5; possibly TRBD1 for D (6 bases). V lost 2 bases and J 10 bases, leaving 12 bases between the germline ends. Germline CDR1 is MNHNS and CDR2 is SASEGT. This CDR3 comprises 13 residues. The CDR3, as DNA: TGTGCCAGCAGTGAAAATGGGGGGGGCCCCCAGCATTTT. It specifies CASSENGGGPQHF.

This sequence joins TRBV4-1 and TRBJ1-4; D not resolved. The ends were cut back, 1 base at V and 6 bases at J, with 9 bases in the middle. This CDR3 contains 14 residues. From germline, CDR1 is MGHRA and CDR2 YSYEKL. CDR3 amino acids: CASSQVHQYEKLFF. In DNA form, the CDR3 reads TGCGCCAGCAGCCAAGTACACCAGTATGAAAAACTGTTTTTT.

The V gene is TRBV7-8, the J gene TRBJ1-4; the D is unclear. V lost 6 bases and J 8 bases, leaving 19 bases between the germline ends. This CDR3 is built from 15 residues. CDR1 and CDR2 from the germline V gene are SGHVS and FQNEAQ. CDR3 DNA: TGTGCCAGCAGGCTACTGGAGGGTATGAGGGAAAAACTGTTTTTT. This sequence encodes CASRLLEGMREKLFF.

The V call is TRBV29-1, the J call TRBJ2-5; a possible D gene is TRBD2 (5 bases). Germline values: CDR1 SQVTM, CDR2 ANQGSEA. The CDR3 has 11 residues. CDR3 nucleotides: TGCGGCGGGCTGGTACAAGAGACCCAGTACTTC. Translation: CGGLVQETQYF. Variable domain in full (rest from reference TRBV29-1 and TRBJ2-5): SAVISQKPSRDICQRGTSLTIQCQVDSQVTMMFWYRQQPGQSLTLIATANQGSEATYESGFVIDKFPISRPNLTFSTLTVSNMSPEDSSIYLCGGLVQETQYFGPGTRLLVL.